The clone carrying this T cell receptor (beta chain) came up a few times. Its antigen remains unknown. The authors reverse transcribed all of the isolated RNA, so sequencing captured expressed TCRB transcripts. The method was immunoSEQ multiplex PCR; TCRdb's version includes in-frame clones alone and lacks a portion of them. Here the sample spans about 620,000 clones, around 15% being singletons. The record originates from a study of beta chain features in type 1 diabetes. Study-level results: When cDNA is sequenced, cells with high TCR expression could be over-represented. Moderate yet significant TCRB CDR3 shortening was seen in Type 1 diabetes patients in all four CD4+ subsets.

Trimming pared 8 bases from V and 2 bases from J, leaving 16 bases between. CDR1 is GTSNPN, CDR2 SVGIG, per germline (reference sequence). The CDR3 consists of 13 residues. The material sequenced was naive CD4+ T cells from blood. This clonotype originated in a man younger than 35 in good health. The chain links TRBV30 to TRBJ2-7, with TRBD2 as a possible D gene (6 bases). In nucleotides, the CDR3 is TGTGCCGGGAACCGGGACTGGGCCTACGAGCAGTACTTC. It specifies CAGNRDWAYEQYF.